One and the same sample provided the 19 T cell receptor beta chains below, sequenced in a study of blood T cell repertoires in COVID-19. TCRdb's copy holds only in-frame clones and misses some; the assay was immunoSEQ multiplex PCR. The sample yields some 280,000 clones, under 90% seen once. The sequencing input was peripheral blood. Receptor source: a woman between 35 and 50 years old who had recovered from COVID-19.

V and J are TRBV24-1 and TRBJ2-1, with 10 bases fitting TRBD2. Germline V CDR1 and CDR2: KGHDR, SFDVKD. After removal of 7 bases from V and 0 bases from J, the junction contained 8 bases not matched to a gene. There are 17 residues in the CDR3. DNA for the CDR3: TGTGCCACCAGGGAACCGGGACTAGCGATCTCCTACAATGAGCAGTTCTTC. It translates to CATREPGLAISYNEQFF.

In this sample, this clone turned up once. The chain couples TRBV15 to TRBJ2-1; D call uncertain. Germline values: CDR1 LNHNV, CDR2 YYDKDF (reference sequence). This CDR3 spans 14 amino acids. Trimming removed 5 bases from V and 5 bases from J, with 13 bases in between. The CDR3 protein is CATSSRIANNEQFF. For the CDR3, the DNA is TGTGCCACCAGCTCGCGGATCGCGAACAATGAGCAGTTCTTC.

The CDR3 loop reads CAISESTRGGDYYGYTF. CDR3 DNA sequence: TGTGCCATCAGTGAGTCGACTCGGGGAGGGGACTACTATGGCTACACCTTC. This sequence joins TRBV10-3 and TRBJ1-2, with D maybe TRBD1 (5 bases). Trimming shortened V by 0 bases and J by 3 bases, and 17 bases separated the two germline ends. The CDR3 totals 17 residues. The germline CDR1 and CDR2 sequences are ENHRY and SYGVKD.

For the CDR3, the DNA is TGTGCCAGCAGTTACCACGGAGCTGAAGCTTTCTTT. This translates into CASSYHGAEAFF. The chain links TRBV6-5 to TRBJ1-1; D is unclear. The CDR3 spans 12 residues. Looked up from germline, CDR1 is MNHEY and CDR2 is SVGAGI. V dropped 2 bases and J dropped 6 bases, with 7 bases sitting between them.

This rearrangement joins TRBV6-5 to TRBJ1-1, with TRBD1 matching over 8 bases. V lost 4 bases to trimming and J lost 3 bases; unmatched junction nucleotides: 10. Per germline, CDR1 MNHEY and CDR2 SVGAGI. There are 16 residues in the CDR3. The CDR3 loop reads CASSSPGGSGYTEAFF. The CDR3 coding sequence is TGTGCCAGCAGTTCGCCAGGGGGCAGTGGGTACACTGAAGCTTTCTTT.

The rearrangement joins TRBV7-8 to TRBJ2-7; 7 bases agree with TRBD1. The CDR3 is 16 amino acids. V dropped 5 bases and J dropped 0; count of bases not matched to a gene: 10. CDR1 SGHVS and CDR2 FQNEAQ come from the germline V gene. CDR3 coding DNA: TGTGCCAGCAGCCCGAGGGGGCCCTCGAACTCCTACGAGCAGTACTTC. Translating it yields CASSPRGPSNSYEQYF.

V is TRBV28 and J is TRBJ1-6, with D maybe TRBD1 (6 bases). This CDR3 is built from 16 residues. The V gene's germline CDR1 is MDHEN and CDR2 SYDVKM. Trimming took 6 bases from V and 8 from J, leaving 20 bases between them. CDR3 in amino acids: CASSRGGGALHSPLHF. CDR3 nucleotides: TGTGCCAGCAGCCGAGGGGGGGGCGCATTGCATTCACCCCTCCACTTT. The full variable domain, rest sourced from reference TRBV28 and TRBJ1-6, is DVKVTQSSRYLVKRTGEKVFLECVQDMDHENMFWYRQDPGLGLRLIYFSYDVKMKEKGDIPEGYSVSREKKERFSLILESASTNQTSMYLCASSRGGGALHSPLHFGNGTRLTVT.

A single count supports this clone. The CDR3 region has the DNA TGTGCCAGTAGTATCTCCGGGTTCGGGGAGACCCAGTACTTC. Translated, it gives CASSISGFGETQYF. The chain recombines TRBV19 with TRBJ2-5, with D hard to call. Trimming took off 3 bases at V and 5 bases at J, with 13 bases between the two ends. The CDR3 is made up of 14 amino acids. Germline lookup yields CDR1 LNHDA and CDR2 SQIVND (reference sequence). The whole variable domain, filled in from reference TRBV19 and TRBJ2-5, reads DGGITQSPKYLFRKEGQNVTLSCEQNLNHDAMYWYRQDPGQGLRLIYYSQIVNDFQKGDIAEGYSVSREKKESFPLTVTSAQKNPTAFYLCASSISGFGETQYFGPGTRLLVL.

The gene calls are TRBV5-8 and TRBJ1-5; TRBD1 matches 8 bases. The CDR3 has 16 residues. Germline V gene lookup returns CDR1 SGHTS and CDR2 YDEGEE. V trimming: 9 bases; J trimming: 7 bases; junction bases outside the gene matches: 18. The CDR3: CATQREDRAVRQPQHF. In nucleotides, the CDR3 is TGTGCCACCCAGCGGGAGGACAGGGCGGTCAGGCAGCCCCAGCATTTT.

The rearrangement joins TRBV13 to TRBJ2-7; 10 nucleotides line up with TRBD2. Germline V lookup: CDR1 PRHDT, CDR2 FYEKMQ (reference sequence). With V trimmed by 5 bases and J by 5 bases, 12 bases remained unmatched. The CDR3 has 16 residues. This CDR3 is CASSPLSGRADNEQYF. CDR3 nucleotides: TGTGCCAGCAGCCCCCTGAGCGGGAGGGCCGATAACGAGCAGTACTTC.

The chain employs TRBV7-9 and TRBJ2-7, with D possibly TRBD1 on 5 matching bases. This CDR3 is 15 amino acids long. Germline CDR1 SEHNR, CDR2 FQNEAQ (reference sequence). Trimming removed 5 bases at V and 2 bases at J, with 16 bases between. Here the CDR3 reads CASSANPGLPYEQYF. DNA of the CDR3: TGTGCCAGCAGCGCGAACCCAGGGTTACCCTACGAGCAGTACTTC.

The chain carries TRBV7-2 and TRBJ2-1, with D perhaps matching TRBD2 (6 bases). Germline CDR1 is SGHTA and CDR2 is FQGNSA. CDR3 length equals 17 residues. The V gene lost 5 bases and the J gene lost 0 bases, with 17 bases spanning the gap. In DNA, the CDR3 is TGTGCCAGCAGCGGGGGGACGCACGACGGCTCCTACAATGAGCAGTTCTTC. This translates into CASSGGTHDGSYNEQFF. The complete variable domain, with remaining parts taken from reference TRBV7-2 and TRBJ2-1, reads GAGVSQSPSNKVTEKGKDVELRCDPISGHTALYWYRQSLGQGLEFLIYFQGNSAPDKSGLPSDRFSAERTGGSVSTLTIQRTQQEDSAVYLCASSGGTHDGSYNEQFFGPGTRLTVL.

In its sample, this clone was seen once. The rearrangement links TRBV24-1 to TRBJ2-1, with 11 bases fitting TRBD2. The V segment lost 4 bases and the J segment 1 base; nucleotides outside the gene matches: 17. The germline V gene encodes CDR1 KGHDR and CDR2 SFDVKD. The CDR3 spans 21 residues. The DNA of the CDR3 is TGTGCCACCAGTGACCCCCGCGGACTAGCGGGCATCACTGGGTCCTACAATGAGCAGTTCTTC. Its translation is CATSDPRGLAGITGSYNEQFF.

This sequence joins TRBV7-9 and TRBJ1-4, with TRBD1 identical over 9 bases. Germline V gene lookup returns CDR1 SEHNR and CDR2 FQNEAQ (reference sequence). CDR3 size: 16 residues. J gave up 5 bases and V 3 bases, and 7 bases lay outside the gene matches. CDR3 DNA sequence: TGTGCCAGCAGCTTTCGCGGGGGACAGGGAAATGAAAAACTGTTTTTT. Translated, it gives CASSFRGGQGNEKLFF.

This clone was detected a few times. Other DNA sequences within the sample encode an identical CDR3. The chain employs TRBV30 and TRBJ1-1, with a weak D call TRBD1 (6 bases). Germline values: CDR1 GTSNPN, CDR2 SVGIG (reference sequence). The germline V and J ends were trimmed by 0 bases and 4 bases, with 6 bases remaining between them. The CDR3 length is 12 residues. DNA of the CDR3: TGTGCCTGGAGTGTAGGGGGCACTGAAGCTTTCTTT. Amino acid sequence: CAWSVGGTEAFF.

The rearrangement uses TRBV9 and TRBJ2-2, with D possibly being TRBD2 (6 bases). The germline gives CDR1 SGDLS, CDR2 YYNGEE. Trimming shortened V by 0 bases and J by 7 bases, and 16 bases separated the two germline ends. The CDR3 is 16 residues long. CDR3 amino acids: CASSVAGGSGNGELFF. CDR3 in DNA: TGTGCCAGCAGCGTAGCTGGGGGGAGTGGTAACGGGGAGCTGTTTTTT.

V and J are TRBV19 and TRBJ2-7; the D is unclear. Germline lookup yields CDR1 LNHDA and CDR2 SQIVND (reference sequence). Trimming stripped 5 bases from V and 2 bases from J, with 7 bases between. The CDR3 loop spans 12 amino acids. The CDR3 reads CASSSPTYEQYF. In nucleotides, the CDR3 is TGTGCCAGTAGTTCCCCCACCTACGAGCAGTACTTC.

The V and J genes are TRBV5-1 and TRBJ1-5; 9 bases agree with TRBD1. J lost 7 bases, V lost 4 bases, and 3 bases had no gene match. Germline assignment: CDR1 SGHRS and CDR2 YFSETQ. CDR3 size: 13 residues. The CDR3 sequence is CASSQDRGQPQHF. CDR3 bases: TGCGCCAGCAGCCAGGACAGGGGCCAGCCCCAGCATTTT.

The chain employs TRBV5-4 and TRBJ2-7; D remains unclear. The germline V gene encodes CDR1 SGHNT and CDR2 YYREEE (reference sequence). The V and J ends lost 4 bases and 4 bases respectively, with 18 bases between them. The CDR3 spans 15 residues. The CDR3 sequence: CASSTTLNLSYEQYF. The DNA for the CDR3 is TGTGCCAGCAGCACCACCCTGAATTTGAGTTACGAGCAGTACTTC.